These 25 T cell receptor beta chains were sequenced from one sample in a study of regulatory T cells in long-lasting Graves disease. The time point is: newly diagnosed GD, antithyroid drugs for less than 3 months. Construction of the TCR library relied on RNA isolated from PBMCs. The authors built TCR beta libraries using iRepertoire HTBI primers and Arm-PCR of CDR3 regions. MiXCR, applied by TCRdb to the multiplex PCR reads, yields one record per CDR3 protein. The table lists some 460,000 distinct CDR3 sequences, roughly 15% of them singletons. This same sample was also part of a study on T cells in Graves' hyperthyroidism and ophthalmopathy.

Material: peripheral blood mononuclear cells (PBMCs), obtained at new diagnosis, from a patient treated with antithyroid drugs. The source is a man aged 40-50 years with Graves disease.

This clonotype was observed a few times. The chain employs TRBV24-1 and TRBJ2-4; 10 bases are shared with TRBD1. This CDR3 comprises 16 residues. The germline V gene encodes CDR1 KGHDR and CDR2 SFDVKD. J gave up 2 bases and V 3 bases, and 3 bases lay outside the gene matches. In nucleotides, the CDR3 is TGTGCCACCAGTGATCCGGGACAGGGGTCCAAAAACATTCAGTACTTC. Amino acids: CATSDPGQGSKNIQYF.

This clonotype was detected many times. V usage is TRBV12-5 and J usage is TRBJ1-4; D might be TRBD1 (5 bases). The germline V gene encodes CDR1 LGHNT and CDR2 FRNRAP. The V end lost 4 bases, the J end lost 5 bases, and 20 bases lay between the germline ends. The CDR3 sequence is 17 residues long. The CDR3 DNA reads as TGTGCTAGTGGTTCTTACACAACAGGAGTAAGGAATGAAAAACTGTTTTTT. This gives the protein CASGSYTTGVRNEKLFF.

The V gene is TRBV29-1, the J gene TRBJ2-2; D is unresolved. The CDR3 runs to 11 residues. Germline assignment: CDR1 SQVTM and CDR2 ANQGSEA. Trimming stripped 2 bases from V and 7 bases from J, with 5 bases between. The CDR3 nucleotides read TGCAGCGTTGAAATCGACGGGGAGCTGTTTTTT. It translates to CSVEIDGELFF.

This clonotype was observed a handful of times. The CDR3 loop reads CAWSVSTGGRLAKNIQYF. The CDR3 DNA follows: TGTGCCTGGAGTGTCTCAACTGGCGGGAGACTAGCCAAAAACATTCAGTACTTC. The rearrangement joins TRBV30 to TRBJ2-4; 7 bases agree with TRBD2. The CDR3 has 18 residues. The V gene's germline CDR1 is GTSNPN and CDR2 SVGIG (reference sequence). With 0 bases clipped from V and 0 bases from J, the junction kept 11 bases outside the gene matches.

The chain uses TRBV10-3 and TRBJ2-3; D uncertain. V dropped 5 bases and J dropped 0 bases, with 12 bases sitting between them. In germline, CDR1 is ENHRY, CDR2 SYGVKD. CDR3 length: 15 amino acids. The CDR3 spells CAISYSLESTDTQYF. DNA for the CDR3: TGTGCCATCAGTTACAGTCTAGAGAGCACAGATACGCAGTATTTT.

The V gene is TRBV7-3, the J gene TRBJ2-2; TRBD1 matches 9 bases. This CDR3 has 16 residues. The germline CDR1 and CDR2 sequences are SGHTA and FQGTGA. Losses at the gene ends were 1 base for V and 6 bases for J; bases not matched to a gene: 6. CDR3 nucleotides: TGTGCCAGCAGCTTAAGTCGGGACAGGGATTCCGGGGAGCTGTTTTTT. This sequence encodes CASSLSRDRDSGELFF.

On this clonotype: Just one base apart from a much larger clone, this may be a read error. V gene TRBV2 combines with J gene TRBJ2-1, with D tentatively TRBD2 (5 bases). Deletions cut 8 bases from V and 10 bases from J, with 15 bases between. The CDR3 has 12 amino acids. Germline CDR1 is SNHLY and CDR2 is FYNNEI. The CDR3 region is CASVPSSYEQFF. DNA for the CDR3: TGTGCCAGCGTACCTAGCTCCTACGAGCAGTTCTTC.

This clonotype was observed at least ten times. CDR3 coding DNA: TGCGCCAGCAGCCCCCTCGGGCGGACCCATACCTACGAGCAGTACTTC. Protein: CASSPLGRTHTYEQYF. The V and J genes are TRBV4-1 and TRBJ2-7; D remains unclear. Germline V gene sequence: CDR1 MGHRA, CDR2 YSYEKL. This CDR3 has 16 amino acids. V shed 4 bases and J shed 2 bases, with 18 bases lying between them.

This clonotype occurred many times. This CDR3 reads CASSPGLIDADTQYF. Written as DNA, the CDR3 is TGTGCCAGCAGTCCGGGACTAATTGACGCAGATACGCAGTATTTT. J is TRBJ2-3 and V is TRBV12-3 or TRBV12-4, with TRBD2 matching over 7 bases. J gave up 4 bases and V 5 bases, and 9 bases lay outside the gene matches. The CDR3 sequence is 15 residues long.

This clonotype has at least ten counts. This chain connects TRBV12-3 or TRBV12-4 to TRBJ2-5; TRBD1 aligns across 9 bases. V was pared by 6 bases and J by 3 bases, with 11 bases of the junction left unmatched. The CDR3 covers 16 residues. The CDR3 reads CASSLLPGQGKETQYF. The CDR3 bases are TGTGCCAGCAGCCTACTTCCGGGACAGGGTAAAGAGACCCAGTACTTC.

V and J are TRBV19 and TRBJ2-1; no clear D. Trimming removed 5 bases at V and 6 bases at J, with 11 bases between. There are 13 residues in the CDR3. Germline V lookup: CDR1 LNHDA, CDR2 SQIVND (reference sequence). CDR3 protein: CASSVGLVNEQFF. The CDR3 region has the DNA TGTGCCAGTAGTGTCGGCCTGGTCAATGAGCAGTTCTTC.

This clonotype occurred a few times. The CDR3 DNA is TGTGCCAGCAGCTTAGCTAGCGGAAGACTCTACGAGCAGTACTTC. This translates into CASSLASGRLYEQYF. The chain recombines TRBV13 with TRBJ2-7; 7 bases map to TRBD2. The CDR3 extends over 15 amino acids. Trimming removed 1 base from V and 3 bases from J; junction bases left unmatched: 6. CDR1 is PRHDT, CDR2 FYEKMQ, per germline (reference sequence).

This sequence joins TRBV20-1 and TRBJ2-7, with D unresolved. Germline assignment: CDR1 DFQATT and CDR2 SNEGSKA (reference sequence). The V and J ends lost 4 bases and 6 bases respectively, with 13 bases between them. CDR3 size: 12 residues. CDR3 residues: CSATIRLFEQYF. In DNA, the CDR3 is TGCAGTGCTACCATCCGGCTCTTCGAGCAGTACTTC.

This clonotype showed up just a few times. CDR3 nucleotide sequence: TGTGCCAGCAGCTTAAGTTTTCAGGCAGTATCCTCCTACGAGCAGTACTTC. Encoded protein: CASSLSFQAVSSYEQYF. The J gene is TRBJ2-7, the V gene TRBV7-8; D ambiguous. This CDR3 has 17 amino acids. Trimming cost V 2 bases and J 0 bases, with 17 bases left between them. Germline assignment: CDR1 SGHVS and CDR2 FQNEAQ.

This clonotype was picked up a small number of times. This chain connects TRBV18 to TRBJ2-1, with a tentative D call TRBD2 (5 bases). The CDR3 spans 15 residues. V was shortened by 4 bases and J by 8 bases, with 18 bases between the two germline ends. Germline V gene sequence: CDR1 KGHSH, CDR2 LQKENI. CDR3 sequence (DNA): TGTGCCAGCTCACACGGGAACCCAAGGGATTATGAGCAGTTCTTC. Translating gives CASSHGNPRDYEQFF.

This clonotype showed up many times. At one of its ends the junction is not consistent with the germline gene, which may arise from a read error. V is TRBV7-2 and J is TRBJ2-5; TRBD1 or TRBD2 may be the D gene (5 bases each). The CDR3 sequence is 13 residues long. Germline V gives CDR1 SGHTA, CDR2 FQGNSA. The CDR3 region is CASSSPDLGARWF. The CDR3 DNA follows: TGTGCCAGCAGCTCCCCCGACCTCGGGGCCCGGTGGTTC.

This clonotype was counted at least ten times. This chain joins TRBV5-1 and TRBJ2-7, with D perhaps assigned TRBD1 or TRBD2 (5 bases each). CDR1 SGHRS and CDR2 YFSETQ come from the germline V gene. The CDR3 has 15 amino acids. V lost 5 bases, J lost 7 bases, and 22 bases lay in between. The CDR3 reads CASRASGTMVGEQYF. The CDR3 bases are TGCGCCAGCAGGGCTTCCGGGACGATGGTAGGGGAGCAGTACTTC.

This clonotype has more than one count but fewer than ten. The chain employs TRBV28 and TRBJ2-7; 8 nucleotides line up with TRBD2. With 11 bases clipped from V and 4 bases from J, the junction kept 19 bases outside the gene matches. The germline V gene encodes CDR1 MDHEN and CDR2 SYDVKM. CDR3 length equals 16 residues. CDR3 amino acids: CAGGKRVAGYWYEQYF. In DNA form, the CDR3 reads TGTGCCGGCGGAAAAAGGGTAGCGGGATATTGGTACGAGCAGTACTTC.

Details on this clonotype: This may stem from a read error, because a much larger clone lies one nucleotide away. The chain is built from TRBV24-1 and TRBJ2-1; no reliable D call. The V end was cut by 2 bases, the J end by 10 bases, with 8 bases between. This CDR3 has 12 amino acids. CDR1 is KGHDR, CDR2 SFDVKD, per germline. The CDR3 reads CATSDSGREQFF. DNA for the CDR3: TGTGCCACCAGTGATTCCGGGCGAGAGCAGTTCTTC.

Note on this clonotype: A single base separates this from a much larger clone, so it may be a read error. The rearrangement uses TRBV11-2 and TRBJ1-3, with 9 bases aligning to TRBD1. The CDR3 covers 14 residues. The germline V gene encodes CDR1 SGHAT and CDR2 FQNNGV. The V and J ends lost 4 bases and 9 bases, in that order; junction bases with no gene match: 7. CDR3 in DNA: TGTGCCAGCAGCTCGAACAGGGGGCTACCCACCATATATTTT. Protein sequence: CASSSNRGLPTIYF.

This clonotype turned up a few times. The chain couples TRBV7-6 to TRBJ2-7; either TRBD1 or TRBD2 may supply D (5 bases each). CDR3 length equals 14 residues. Germline values: CDR1 SGHVS, CDR2 FNYEAQ. Trimming removed 0 bases at V and 2 bases at J, with 8 bases between. The CDR3 region has the DNA TGTGCCAGCAGCTTAGCCAGGGAGACCTACGAGCAGTACTTC. Translating gives CASSLARETYEQYF.

In the case of this clonotype: Only one base separates this from a far larger clonotype, so it likely reflects a read error. This rearrangement joins TRBV13 to TRBJ2-3; unclear D gene. CDR1 is PRHDT and CDR2 is FYEKMQ in the germline V gene (reference sequence). There are 13 residues in the CDR3. The CDR3 coding sequence is TGTGCCAGCAGCTCCACAACCTACACTGAAGCTTCCTTT. Protein: CASSSTTYTEASF.

This clonotype was detected ten times or more. This rearrangement joins TRBV30 to TRBJ1-1, with D tentatively TRBD1 (5 bases). V lost 4 bases and J 0 bases, leaving 12 bases between the germline ends. There are 14 residues in the CDR3. Germline values: CDR1 GTSNPN, CDR2 SVGIG (reference sequence). The CDR3 DNA reads TGTGCCTGGAACTCCCGAGGGGTGAACACTGAAGCTTTCTTT. Amino acid sequence: CAWNSRGVNTEAFF.

This clonotype was detected many times. V usage is TRBV20-1 and J usage is TRBJ2-1, with 8 bases lining up with TRBD2. Germline loops: CDR1 DFQATT, CDR2 SNEGSKA (reference sequence). The CDR3 is 14 amino acids. The CDR3 DNA is TGCAGCCTCCCCGGGACTAGAATTTTGGATGAGCAGTTCTTC. It yields the protein CSLPGTRILDEQFF.

The CDR3 spells CASSRYTGEQYF. CDR3 DNA: TGTGCCAGCAGCCGTTACACCGGCGAGCAGTACTTC. The rearrangement uses TRBV3-1 and TRBJ2-7; D gene uncertain. Germline V gene lookup returns CDR1 LGHDT and CDR2 YNNKEL (reference sequence). V lost 4 bases, J lost 6 bases, and 10 bases lay in between. The CDR3 extends over 12 amino acids.